The 30 T cell receptor beta chains below come from one sample, sequenced in a study of metastatic and nonmetastatic thyroid tumors. Treatment of any kind had been given to no patient before thyroid surgery. TCRdb re-called the PCR reads through MiXCR. The table shows 12,000 or so clones, with about 27% occurring only once. Sequencing input: adjacent normal tissue. The receptors come from a male donor with papillary thyroid cancer or a benign thyroid nodule (not recorded which). Some clones in this sample may be carry-over from other donors' samples.

This clone is medium-sized (0.01 to 0.1%) in the sample. V gene TRBV6-1 combines with J gene TRBJ2-2; the match to TRBD2 covers 8 bases. Per germline, CDR1 MNHNS and CDR2 SASEGT. The CDR3 consists of 14 residues. V trimming: 6 bases; J trimming: 4 bases; junction bases outside the gene matches: 4. For the CDR3, the DNA is TGTGCCAGCAGACTAGCGGAGATCACCGGGGAGCTGTTTTTT. As protein: CASRLAEITGELFF.

This clone was detected only a few times. V usage is TRBV2 and J usage is TRBJ2-7, with D uncertain. The CDR3 sequence is 14 residues long. V was clipped by 3 bases and J by 2 bases, with 11 bases between them. Germline CDR1 and CDR2: SNHLY and FYNNEI. CDR3 protein: CASSDSRLTYEQYF. The DNA of the CDR3 is TGTGCCAGCAGTGATTCCAGGCTAACCTACGAGCAGTACTTC.

This clone was picked up a small number of times. Other DNA sequences within the sample encode an identical CDR3. The rearrangement uses TRBV6-1 and TRBJ2-1; 7 nucleotides agree with TRBD1. After removal of 7 bases from V and 6 bases from J, the junction contained 9 bases not matched to a gene. Germline V lookup: CDR1 MNHNS, CDR2 SASEGT. The CDR3 runs 14 residues. The CDR3 region is CASIDRVGGNEQFF. The DNA of the CDR3 is TGTGCCAGCATAGACAGGGTTGGGGGCAATGAGCAGTTCTTC.

This clone has a handful of counts. The genes are TRBV19 and TRBJ2-1; 8 bases are a match to TRBD1. In germline, CDR1 is LNHDA, CDR2 SQIVND (reference sequence). The ends lost 6 bases at V and 7 bases at J; junction bases unmatched: 8. CDR3 length: 14 amino acids. DNA of the CDR3: TGTGCCAGTAGGATCAGACAGGGGCAGAATGAGCAGTTCTTC. Its protein product is CASRIRQGQNEQFF.

The table lists this clone with a few counts. This chain uses TRBV5-1 with TRBJ2-2, with D perhaps matching TRBD2 (7 bases). Trimming took 4 bases from V and 5 from J, leaving 18 bases between them. The CDR3 runs to 16 residues. CDR1 and CDR2 from the germline V gene are SGHRS and YFSETQ. Written as DNA, the CDR3 is TGCGCCAGCAGCAAGGACCGGGGGGCGTGGACCGGGGAGCTGTTTTTT. This gives the protein CASSKDRGAWTGELFF.

The chain is built from TRBV20-1 and TRBJ2-1, with TRBD2 matching over 11 bases. Germline V gene data show CDR1 as DFQATT and CDR2 as SNEGSKA (reference sequence). V lost 2 bases to trimming and J lost 7 bases; unmatched junction nucleotides: 10. The CDR3 contains 16 residues. The CDR3, as DNA: TGCAGTGCTAGAACGAGAGGGAGGACTAGCGGGAATGAGCAGTTCTTC. This codes for CSARTRGRTSGNEQFF.

This rearrangement joins TRBV11-1 to TRBJ2-3; 7 positions agree with TRBD1. CDR3 size: 17 residues. Germline-derived CDR1 and CDR2 are SGHAT and FQDESV (reference sequence). Trimming took 8 bases from V and 2 from J; bases not matched to a gene: 16. The CDR3: CASLGTAPNSATDTQYF. CDR3 DNA: TGTGCCAGCCTCGGGACAGCTCCTAACTCCGCCACAGATACGCAGTATTTT.

This clone was recorded a few times. This sequence joins TRBV28 and TRBJ2-1, with D unresolved. CDR1 and CDR2 (germline): MDHEN, SYDVKM. V was shortened by 3 bases and J by 11 bases, with 11 bases between the two germline ends. The CDR3 spans 12 residues. Here the CDR3 reads CASSLGFGQQFF. The CDR3 region has the DNA TGTGCCAGCAGTTTGGGATTCGGGCAGCAGTTCTTC.

This clone has ten or more counts. This chain joins TRBV4-1 and TRBJ2-3, with 8 bases lining up with TRBD2. The CDR3 is 16 amino acids. The germline CDR1 and CDR2 sequences are MGHRA and YSYEKL. The V and J ends lost 0 bases and 3 bases, in that order; junction bases with no gene match: 5. This chain's CDR3 is CASSQDGGGLTDTQYF. The CDR3 DNA reads as TGCGCCAGCAGCCAAGATGGCGGGGGGTTAACAGATACGCAGTATTTT.

Regarding this clone: Other DNA sequences from this sample encode an identical CDR3 as well. The rearrangement links TRBV9 to TRBJ1-1, with D uncertain. Trimming stripped 3 bases from V and 2 bases from J, with 5 bases between. The CDR3 has 12 residues. The V gene's germline CDR1 is SGDLS and CDR2 YYNGEE. This chain's CDR3 is CASSGSNTEAFF. The CDR3 bases are TGTGCCAGCAGCGGATCAAACACTGAAGCTTTCTTT.

This clone was picked up a small number of times. J is TRBJ1-5 and V is TRBV11-2; a possible D gene is TRBD1 (5 bases). CDR3 length: 18 amino acids. The germline V gene has CDR1 SGHAT and CDR2 FQNNGV. Trimming removed 2 bases at V and 4 bases at J, with 21 bases between. In DNA, the CDR3 is TGTGCCAGCAGCTTATCCCCCCCTCCCGCAGGGTGGAATCAGCCCCAGCATTTT. Translating it yields CASSLSPPPAGWNQPQHF.

The chain combines TRBV12-5 with TRBJ2-1; 11 positions agree with TRBD1. The junction had 8 bases not matched to a gene; V was cut back by 0 bases and J by 7 bases. This CDR3 region has 17 residues. The V gene's germline CDR1 is LGHNT and CDR2 FRNRAP. This chain's CDR3 is CASGLVVGTGGFNEQFF. CDR3 nucleotide sequence: TGTGCTAGTGGTTTGGTGGTGGGGACAGGGGGGTTTAATGAGCAGTTCTTC.

By proportion, this clone is medium-sized. The chain links TRBV6-1 to TRBJ1-2, with 8 positions matching TRBD1. Germline CDR1 is MNHNS and CDR2 is SASEGT. This CDR3 comprises 14 residues. J was trimmed by 4 bases and V by 6 bases; bases with no gene match: 7. The CDR3 is CASRLQQGGYGYTF. DNA of the CDR3: TGTGCCAGCAGGCTACAACAGGGGGGCTATGGCTACACCTTC.

By share, this clone counts as medium-sized. This chain links TRBV6-1 with TRBJ1-2; tentative D call: TRBD1 (5 bases). V was cut by 6 bases and J by 2 bases, with 10 bases left in between. CDR1 and CDR2 (germline): MNHNS, SASEGT. CDR3 length equals 13 residues. CDR3 loop: CASRLDTNYGYTF. The CDR3 region has the DNA TGTGCCAGCAGGTTGGACACCAACTATGGCTACACCTTC.

V usage is TRBV20-1 and J usage is TRBJ1-1, with a tentative D call TRBD1 (6 bases). Trimming shortened V by 6 bases and J by 4 bases, and 18 bases separated the two germline ends. The CDR3 loop spans 14 amino acids. Germline V gene sequence: CDR1 DFQATT, CDR2 SNEGSKA (reference sequence). CDR3 in DNA: TGCAGTGCCCGATCGCGGGGGGCGAGCACTGAAGCTTTCTTT. It encodes CSARSRGASTEAFF.

Worth noting for this clone: Because it lacks the conserved phenylalanine or tryptophan at the end, this CDR3 is likely a read error. DNA of the CDR3: TGTGTCAGCTCACCGGGCGGGAGGGCAAATACGCAGTATTCT. Amino acids: CVSSPGGRANTQYS. V gene TRBV18 combines with J gene TRBJ2-3, with 9 bases lining up with TRBD2. CDR3 length: 14 residues. CDR1 is KGHSH and CDR2 is LQKENI in the germline V gene.

Many counts were recorded for this clone. The rearrangement links TRBV29-1 to TRBJ1-3; D remains ambiguous. V gave up 6 bases and J gave up 0 bases, with 12 bases separating them. CDR3 length: 14 amino acids. The V gene's germline CDR1 is SQVTM and CDR2 ANQGSEA. The CDR3 DNA reads as TGCAGCGTCTATACGGGCTCCTCTGGAAACACCATATATTTT. Translated: CSVYTGSSGNTIYF.

Only a few counts were recorded for this clone. The chain joins TRBV2 to TRBJ2-3, with D possibly being TRBD1 (6 bases). The CDR3 runs to 14 residues. Trimming pared 9 bases from V and 3 bases from J, leaving 16 bases between. CDR1 and CDR2 from the germline V gene are SNHLY and FYNNEI. As DNA, the CDR3 is TGTGCCAGTCTTGACAGGTGGGGGACAGATACGCAGTATTTT. It codes for CASLDRWGTDTQYF.

The chain is built from TRBV11-1 and TRBJ2-6; maybe TRBD1 (7 bases). The V and J ends lost 6 bases and 0 bases respectively, with 21 bases between them. Germline V gene data show CDR1 as SGHAT and CDR2 as FQDESV (reference sequence). The CDR3 totals 19 residues. CDR3 sequence reads: CASRLKPDRDFSGANVLTF. CDR3 nucleotide sequence: TGTGCCAGCAGGCTTAAACCCGACAGGGACTTCTCTGGGGCCAACGTCCTGACTTTC.

The V call is TRBV2, the J call TRBJ1-3; no clear D gene. V was pared by 11 bases and J by 2 bases, with 16 bases between. The CDR3 is 14 amino acids. CDR1 and CDR2 from the germline V gene are SNHLY and FYNNEI. The CDR3: CAGNTVDPGNTIYF. DNA of the CDR3: TGTGCCGGAAATACAGTGGACCCTGGAAACACCATATATTTT.

The V and J genes are TRBV20-1 and TRBJ2-7; a possible D gene is TRBD1 (5 bases). Trimming cost V 3 bases and J 0 bases, with 15 bases left between them. Germline CDR1 reads DFQATT; CDR2 reads SNEGSKA (reference sequence). The CDR3 sequence is 15 residues long. CDR3 bases: TGCAGTGCTAGCAGGGATCAGGTTAGCTCCTACGAGCAGTACTTC. The encoded protein is CSASRDQVSSYEQYF.

This chain links TRBV28 with TRBJ2-7, with 7 bases lining up with TRBD1. The CDR3 contains 15 residues. Germline V lookup: CDR1 MDHEN, CDR2 SYDVKM. Germline trimming cut 5 bases from V and 2 bases from J; bases unmatched to any gene: 9. The CDR3 DNA reads TGTGCCAGCAGTCCGCAAAGGGGACAGCCCTACGAGCAGTACTTC. The encoded protein is CASSPQRGQPYEQYF.

This sequence joins TRBV11-3 and TRBJ2-1, with D possibly matching TRBD2 (5 bases). Deletions cut 3 bases from V and 12 bases from J, with 15 bases between. CDR3 length: 13 residues. The germline V gene has CDR1 SGHNT and CDR2 YENEEA. The CDR3: CASSFGLMEAQFF. Here the CDR3 DNA reads TGTGCCAGCAGCTTCGGACTCATGGAAGCGCAGTTCTTC.

As to this clone: This CDR3 fails to terminate in the conserved phenylalanine or tryptophan, so it likely reflects a read error. The V gene is TRBV6-2 or TRBV6-3, the J gene TRBJ2-7; no clear D gene. CDR3 length equals 15 residues. Per the germline V gene, CDR1 is MNHEY and CDR2 is SVGEGT. V was trimmed by 7 bases and J by 4 bases, leaving 20 bases between them. The CDR3 sequence: CASNPTLGSSYEQYL. Here the CDR3 DNA reads TGTGCCAGCAACCCTACACTCGGTTCGTCATACGAGCAGTACTTA.

Note on this clone: One junction end disagrees with the germline gene, perhaps due to a read error. The rearrangement links TRBV5-5 to TRBJ2-7; 8 positions agree with TRBD1. The CDR3 covers 15 residues. Per germline, CDR1 SGHKS and CDR2 YYEKEE (reference sequence). The CDR3, as DNA: TGTGCCAGCAGCTTGGCCGTGGGGACAGGCTACGATCAGTACTTC. It codes for CASSLAVGTGYDQYF. Complete variable domain (other parts from reference TRBV5-5 and TRBJ2-7): DAGVTQSPTHLIKTRGQQVTLRCSPISGHKSVSWYQQVLGQGPQFIFQYYEKEERGRGNFPDRFSARQFPNYSSELNVNALLLGDSALYLCASSLAVGTGYDQYFGPGTRLTVT.

The chain has TRBV12-3 or TRBV12-4 and TRBJ1-5; D is perhaps TRBD1 (6 bases). This CDR3 spans 16 amino acids. V lost 4 bases to trimming and J lost 0 bases, with 13 bases between them. CDR3 nucleotide sequence: TGTGCCAGCAGTTCGGACAGACCTTATAGCAATCAGCCCCAGCATTTT. As protein: CASSSDRPYSNQPQHF.

By sample fraction, this clone is large. The V gene is TRBV2, the J gene TRBJ1-5, with TRBD1 matching over 7 bases. V trimming: 6 bases; J trimming: 7 bases; junction bases outside the gene matches: 12. Germline loops: CDR1 SNHLY, CDR2 FYNNEI. The CDR3 runs 15 residues. The chain's CDR3 is CASSPQRAGGQPQHF. The CDR3 nucleotides read TGTGCCAGCAGCCCCCAGCGGGCAGGGGGACAGCCCCAGCATTTT.

This chain joins TRBV6-5 and TRBJ1-1, with D tentatively TRBD1 (6 bases). The CDR3 is 17 amino acids. CDR1 MNHEY and CDR2 SVGAGI come from the germline V gene. Deletions cut 6 bases from V and 11 bases from J, with 31 bases between. As DNA, the CDR3 is TGTGCCAGCAGCTACACCATACAGGGTGCCATGAACAATGATGCTTTCTTT. Translated: CASSYTIQGAMNNDAFF.

This clone has just a few counts. The V call is TRBV6-1, the J call TRBJ2-7, with TRBD1 matching over 7 bases. J gave up 7 bases and V 5 bases, and 17 bases lay outside the gene matches. CDR1 is MNHNS and CDR2 is SASEGT in the germline V gene. This CDR3 spans 16 amino acids. The CDR3: CASSQTSGTAKREQYF. The CDR3 bases are TGTGCCAGCAGTCAAACCTCCGGGACAGCCAAGAGGGAGCAGTACTTC.

This clone ranks as medium-sized (0.01 to 0.1%). The chain joins TRBV19 to TRBJ1-3; D is possibly TRBD1 (5 bases). This CDR3 comprises 14 residues. Trimming stripped 7 bases from V and 0 bases from J, with 10 bases between. From germline, CDR1 is LNHDA and CDR2 SQIVND (reference sequence). As DNA, the CDR3 is TGTGCCAGTAAGGGGACCCACTCTGGAAACACCATATATTTT. It yields the protein CASKGTHSGNTIYF. Supplemented by reference TRBV19 and TRBJ1-3, the full variable domain reads DGGITQSPKYLFRKEGQNVTLSCEQNLNHDAMYWYRQDPGQGLRLIYYSQIVNDFQKGDIAEGYSVSREKKESFPLTVTSAQKNPTAFYLCASKGTHSGNTIYFGEGSWLTVV.